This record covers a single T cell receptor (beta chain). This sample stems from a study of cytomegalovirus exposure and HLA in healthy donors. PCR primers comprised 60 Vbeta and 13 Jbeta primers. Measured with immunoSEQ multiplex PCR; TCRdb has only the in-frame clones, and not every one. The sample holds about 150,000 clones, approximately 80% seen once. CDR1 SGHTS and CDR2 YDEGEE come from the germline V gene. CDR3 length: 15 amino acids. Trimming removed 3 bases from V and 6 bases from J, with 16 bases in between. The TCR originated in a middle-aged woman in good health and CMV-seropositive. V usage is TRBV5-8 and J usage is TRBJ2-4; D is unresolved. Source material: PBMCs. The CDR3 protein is CASSSRSLLGNIQYF. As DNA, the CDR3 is TGTGCCAGCAGCTCGCGGTCACTTCTCGGAAACATTCAGTACTTC. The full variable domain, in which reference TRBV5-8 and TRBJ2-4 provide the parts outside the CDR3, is EAGVTQSPTHLIKTRGQQATLRCSPISGHTSVYWYQQALGLGLQFLLWYDEGEERNRGNFPPRFSGRQFPNYSSELNVNALELEDSALYLCASSSRSLLGNIQYFGAGTRLSVL.